The sequence of this T cell receptor (beta chain) was determined in a study of blood T cells in healthy people across ages. Turning to this clonotype: This may stem from a read error, because a much larger clone lies one nucleotide away.

With a J-beta primer mix and a sample-barcoded 5' primer, a second PCR ran about 7 to 12 cycles. Unique molecular identifiers of 12 random nucleotides labeled each cDNA. TCRdb analysed the 5' RACE reads with MiXCR anew, one entry per CDR3 protein. The sample yields about a million distinct CDR3 sequences, 45% to 50% seen once. Germline values: CDR1 SQVTM, CDR2 ANQGSEA. V lost 1 base to trimming and J lost 10 bases, with 14 bases between them. This CDR3 spans 13 amino acids. The donors, healthy Caucasians from Russia, were aged roughly 6 to 90. The chain combines TRBV29-1 with TRBJ2-1, with D hard to call. Specimen: blood. The receptor was isolated from a man aged 30 to 45 in good health. The CDR3 bases are TGCAGCGTTGAAGGGTGGGATGAGAAGGAGCAGTTCTTC. Translating it yields CSVEGWDEKEQFF.